This T cell receptor beta chain was sequenced for a study of blood T cell repertoires in COVID-19. Study summary: COVID-19 samples, acute and convalescent, were from the United States, Italy and Spain. PBMCs, B-cell-depleted T cells, or T cells provided the cDNA or gDNA that made up the material.

Study processing details: Scientists estimated how many nucleated cells there were by amplifying reference gene primers. Some clones are missing from TCRdb's copy, which holds only in-frame ones; the method was immunoSEQ multiplex PCR. That table furnishes V, J and clone size, whereas the DNA furnished D and trimming. The sample holds a few hundred thousand clones, around 86% seen once. Germline V gene data show CDR1 as SGHRS and CDR2 as YFSETQ. The CDR3 has 13 residues. V was pared by 7 bases and J by 5 bases, with 6 bases of the junction left unmatched. The specimen was peripheral blood. The receptor was derived from a human donor in a cohort sampled during active COVID-19. The chain recombines TRBV5-1 with TRBJ1-2, with 9 bases identical to TRBD1. The CDR3 spells CASGTGSRYGYTF. The CDR3 DNA reads TGCGCCAGCGGGACAGGGTCGAGGTATGGCTACACCTTC.